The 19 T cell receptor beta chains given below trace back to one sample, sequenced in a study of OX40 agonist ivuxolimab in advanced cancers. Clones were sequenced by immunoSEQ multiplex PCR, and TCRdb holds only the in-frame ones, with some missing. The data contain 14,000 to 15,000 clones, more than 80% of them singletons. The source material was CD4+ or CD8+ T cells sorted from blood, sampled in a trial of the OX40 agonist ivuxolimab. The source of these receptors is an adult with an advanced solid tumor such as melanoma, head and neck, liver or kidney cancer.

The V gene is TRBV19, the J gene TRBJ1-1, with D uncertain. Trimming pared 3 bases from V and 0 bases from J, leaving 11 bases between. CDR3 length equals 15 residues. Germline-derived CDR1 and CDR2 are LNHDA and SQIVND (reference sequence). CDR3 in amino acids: CASSMLWTLNTEAFF. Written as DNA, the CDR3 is TGTGCCAGTAGTATGCTTTGGACCCTGAACACTGAAGCTTTCTTT.

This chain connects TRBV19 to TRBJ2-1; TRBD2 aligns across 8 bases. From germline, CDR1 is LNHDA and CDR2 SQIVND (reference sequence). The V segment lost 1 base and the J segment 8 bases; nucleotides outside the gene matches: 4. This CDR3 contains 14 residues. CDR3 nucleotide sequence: TGTGCCAGTAGTATAGGACGGGGGGGATATGAGCAGTTCTTC. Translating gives CASSIGRGGYEQFF.

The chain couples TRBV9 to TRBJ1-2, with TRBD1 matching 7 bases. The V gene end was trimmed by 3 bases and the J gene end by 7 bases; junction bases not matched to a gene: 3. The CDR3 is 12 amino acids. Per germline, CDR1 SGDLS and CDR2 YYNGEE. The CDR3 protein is CASSDTGVGYTF. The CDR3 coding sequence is TGTGCCAGCAGCGACACAGGGGTTGGCTACACCTTC.

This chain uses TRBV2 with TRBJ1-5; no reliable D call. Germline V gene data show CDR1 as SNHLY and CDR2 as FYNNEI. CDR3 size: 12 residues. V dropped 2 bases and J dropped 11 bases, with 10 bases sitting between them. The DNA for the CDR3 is TGTGCCAGCAGTGAAAGTGAAAGGGCCCAGCATTTT. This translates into CASSESERAQHF.

CDR3 coding DNA: TGTGCCAGCAGCCCCTCTAGGGGTCGTGGAGAAGGGGAGCTGTTTTTT. It encodes CASSPSRGRGEGELFF. The J gene is TRBJ2-2, the V gene TRBV7-9; tentatively, D is TRBD1 (5 bases). Germline CDR1 and CDR2: SEHNR and FQNEAQ (reference sequence). The CDR3 is 16 residues long. V lost 5 bases and J lost 8, with 21 bases in between.

The CDR3 is CASSTGQGAGTEAFF. The CDR3 nucleotides read TGTGCCAGCAGCACGGGACAGGGGGCGGGTACTGAAGCTTTCTTT. The V gene is TRBV7-9, the J gene TRBJ1-1, with 12 bases that match TRBD1. Germline CDR1 is SEHNR and CDR2 is FQNEAQ (reference sequence). The CDR3 is 15 amino acids. With V trimmed by 5 bases and J by 5 bases, 6 bases remained unmatched.

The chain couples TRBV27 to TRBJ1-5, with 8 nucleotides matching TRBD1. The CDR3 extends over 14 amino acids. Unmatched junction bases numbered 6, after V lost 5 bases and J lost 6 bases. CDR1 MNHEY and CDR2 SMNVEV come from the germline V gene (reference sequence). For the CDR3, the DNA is TGTGCCAGCAGTGGTACAGGGGGGGGTCAGCCCCAGCATTTT. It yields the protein CASSGTGGGQPQHF.

The CDR3: CASSITITNNQPQHF. CDR3 coding DNA: TGTGCCAGTAGTATAACAATCACAAATAATCAGCCCCAGCATTTT. This sequence joins TRBV19 and TRBJ1-5; D ambiguous. The germline CDR1 and CDR2 sequences are LNHDA and SQIVND (reference sequence). The CDR3 has 15 amino acids. Trimming took off 2 bases at V and 4 bases at J, with 12 bases between the two ends.

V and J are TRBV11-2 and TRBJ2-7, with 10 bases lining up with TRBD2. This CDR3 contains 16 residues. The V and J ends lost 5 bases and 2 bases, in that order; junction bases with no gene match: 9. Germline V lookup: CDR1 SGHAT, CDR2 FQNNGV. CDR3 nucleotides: TGTGCCAGCAGCCCCTATTTAGCGGGGGGAACCTACGAGCAGTACTTC. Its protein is CASSPYLAGGTYEQYF.

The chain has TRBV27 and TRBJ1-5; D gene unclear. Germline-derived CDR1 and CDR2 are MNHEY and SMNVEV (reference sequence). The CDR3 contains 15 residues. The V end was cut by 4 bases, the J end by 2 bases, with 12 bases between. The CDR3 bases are TGTGCCAGCAGTTCCGGACTCGGGGGCAATCAGCCCCAGCATTTT. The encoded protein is CASSSGLGGNQPQHF.

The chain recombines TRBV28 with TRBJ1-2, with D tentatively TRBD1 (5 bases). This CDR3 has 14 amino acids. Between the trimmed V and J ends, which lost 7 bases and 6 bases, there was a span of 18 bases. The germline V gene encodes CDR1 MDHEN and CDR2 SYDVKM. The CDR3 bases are TGTGCCAGCATCCCGTCAGGGTTTGGGCATGGCTACACCTTC. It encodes CASIPSGFGHGYTF.

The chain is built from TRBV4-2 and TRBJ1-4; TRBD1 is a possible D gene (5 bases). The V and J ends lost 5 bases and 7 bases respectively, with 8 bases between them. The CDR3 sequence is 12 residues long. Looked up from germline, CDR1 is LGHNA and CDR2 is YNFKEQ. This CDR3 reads CASSWTLEKLFF. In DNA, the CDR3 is TGTGCCAGCAGCTGGACACTTGAAAAACTGTTTTTT.

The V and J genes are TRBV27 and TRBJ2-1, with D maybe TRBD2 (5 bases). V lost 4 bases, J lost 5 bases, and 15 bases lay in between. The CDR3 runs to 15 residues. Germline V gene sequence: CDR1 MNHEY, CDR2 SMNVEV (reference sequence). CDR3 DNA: TGTGCCAGCAGTTGGCTAGGGCAGGAGGACAATGAGCAGTTCTTC. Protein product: CASSWLGQEDNEQFF.

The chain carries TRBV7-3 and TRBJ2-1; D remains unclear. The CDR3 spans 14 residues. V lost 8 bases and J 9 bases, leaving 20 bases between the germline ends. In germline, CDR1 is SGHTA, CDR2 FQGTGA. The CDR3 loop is CASCGSSCSGEQFF. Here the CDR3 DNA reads TGTGCCAGCTGTGGCTCGTCATGTTCCGGTGAGCAGTTCTTC.

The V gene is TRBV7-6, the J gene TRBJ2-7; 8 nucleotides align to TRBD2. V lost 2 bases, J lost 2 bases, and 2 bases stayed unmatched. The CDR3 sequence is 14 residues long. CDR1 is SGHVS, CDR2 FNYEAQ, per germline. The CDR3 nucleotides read TGTGCCAGCAGCTTACCCGGGGGGGCCTACGAGCAGTACTTC. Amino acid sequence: CASSLPGGAYEQYF.

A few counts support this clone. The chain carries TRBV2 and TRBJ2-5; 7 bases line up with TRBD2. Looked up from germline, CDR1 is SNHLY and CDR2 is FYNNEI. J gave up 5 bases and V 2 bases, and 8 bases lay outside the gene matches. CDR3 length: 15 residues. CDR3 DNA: TGTGCCAGCAGTGAACTAGCGGCCATAGGGGAGACCCAGTACTTC. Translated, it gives CASSELAAIGETQYF.

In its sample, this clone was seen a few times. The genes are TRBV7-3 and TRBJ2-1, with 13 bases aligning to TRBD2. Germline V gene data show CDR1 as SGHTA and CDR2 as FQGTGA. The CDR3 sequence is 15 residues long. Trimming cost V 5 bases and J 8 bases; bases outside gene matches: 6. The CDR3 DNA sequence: TGTGCCAGCAGCAAGGGGGGACTAGCGGGATATGAGCAGTTCTTC. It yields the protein CASSKGGLAGYEQFF.

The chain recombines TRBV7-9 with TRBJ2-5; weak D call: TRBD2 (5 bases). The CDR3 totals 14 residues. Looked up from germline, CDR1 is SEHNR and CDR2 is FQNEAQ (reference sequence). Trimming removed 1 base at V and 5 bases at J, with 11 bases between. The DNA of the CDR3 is TGTGCCAGCAGCTTAGAGGGAGAGTGGGAGACCCAGTACTTC. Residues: CASSLEGEWETQYF.

The CDR3 spells CASSGPERGAGSLTGSPLHF. The CDR3 DNA is TGTGCCAGCAGTGGCCCGGAGAGGGGCGCGGGGAGTCTAACTGGATCACCCCTCCACTTT. J is TRBJ1-6 and V is TRBV28, with D maybe TRBD1 (5 bases). The CDR3 consists of 20 residues. V dropped 5 bases and J dropped 10 bases, with 33 bases sitting between them. Germline values: CDR1 MDHEN, CDR2 SYDVKM.